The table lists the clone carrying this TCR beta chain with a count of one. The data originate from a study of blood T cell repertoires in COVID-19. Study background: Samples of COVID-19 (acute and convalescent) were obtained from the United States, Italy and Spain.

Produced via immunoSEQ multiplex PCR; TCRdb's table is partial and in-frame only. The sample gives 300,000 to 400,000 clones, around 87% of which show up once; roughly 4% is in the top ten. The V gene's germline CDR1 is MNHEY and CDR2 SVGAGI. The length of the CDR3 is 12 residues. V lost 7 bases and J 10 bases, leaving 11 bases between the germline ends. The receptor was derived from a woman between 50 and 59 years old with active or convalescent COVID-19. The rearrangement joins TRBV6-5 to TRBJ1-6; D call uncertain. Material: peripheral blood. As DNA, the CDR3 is TGTGCCAGCACTAACAGTGTATCACCCCTCCACTTT. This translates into CASTNSVSPLHF.